The T cell receptor (beta chain) described here comes from a study of identical twins. This clonotype was counted at least ten times. As yet, its antigen is unknown. TCRdb called the 5' RACE reads again in MiXCR, with one record for every CDR3 protein. Counted here are over 550,000 distinct CDR3 sequences, just over 7% occurring once; the ten biggest clones make up less than 2%. Notes on the study in general: The models gave estimates that fell short of the out-of-frame TCR alpha sharing seen in monozygotic twins.

Trimming shortened V by 0 bases and J by 0 bases, and 18 bases separated the two germline ends. The CDR3 spans 19 residues. Germline V gene lookup returns CDR1 LNHNV and CDR2 YYDKDF (reference sequence). The data also belong to a second study, concerning yellow fever vaccine responses in identical twins.

The clonotype comes from a woman under 30 in good health. This chain uses TRBV15 with TRBJ2-4; D is possibly TRBD1 (6 bases). The sequenced sample consisted of PBMCs. Here the CDR3 reads CATSRDEVQGTLAKNIQYF. In DNA, the CDR3 is TGTGCCACCAGCAGAGATGAGGTACAGGGAACGCTAGCCAAAAACATTCAGTACTTC.